Listed here is a single T cell receptor beta chain. The sample originates from a study of T cells in tumors after PD-1 blockade. Study context: Patients received pembrolizumab 200 mg every 3 weeks or cemiplimab 350 mg every 2 weeks. Peripheral blood samples averaged around 33,000 unique clonotypes and roughly 110,000 templates.

Sequenced by immunoSEQ multiplex PCR; TCRdb stores in-frame clones only, minus some. Of under 50,000 clones listed, approximately 80% are singletons. Germline V gene data show CDR1 as LGHDT and CDR2 as YNNKEL (reference sequence). This CDR3 comprises 16 residues. V was shortened by 0 bases and J by 2 bases, with 12 bases between the two germline ends. The TCR originated in a human donor with advanced basal cell or squamous cell carcinoma (not recorded which). The chain couples TRBV3-1 (or the pseudogene TRBV3-2) to TRBJ2-3; D is ambiguous. The material was PBMCs, obtained before anti-PD-1 therapy. CDR3: CASSQDRLLNTDTQYF. CDR3 coding DNA: TGTGCCAGCAGCCAAGATCGACTTTTAAACACAGATACGCAGTATTTT.